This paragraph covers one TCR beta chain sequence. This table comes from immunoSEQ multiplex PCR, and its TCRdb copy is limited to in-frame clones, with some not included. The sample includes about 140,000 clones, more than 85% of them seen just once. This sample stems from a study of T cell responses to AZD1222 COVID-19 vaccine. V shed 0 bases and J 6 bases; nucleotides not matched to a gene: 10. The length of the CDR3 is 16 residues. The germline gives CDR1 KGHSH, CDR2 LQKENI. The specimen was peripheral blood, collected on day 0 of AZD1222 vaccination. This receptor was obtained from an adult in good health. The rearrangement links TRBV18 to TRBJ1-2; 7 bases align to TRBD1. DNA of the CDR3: TGTGCCAGCTCACCACCTCCCGCGACAGGGATCCATGGCTACACCTTC. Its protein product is CASSPPPATGIHGYTF.